This T cell receptor beta chain was recorded in a study of Graves' ophthalmopathy and Graves' hyperthyroidism. V was trimmed by 8 bases and J by 2 bases, leaving 16 bases between them. CDR1 is MNHNS and CDR2 is SASEGT in the germline V gene. The CDR3 loop spans 14 amino acids. For repertoire sequencing, the TCR beta CDR3 regions were amplified from RNA transcripts. Second-round multiplex PCR came after first-round RT-PCR with HTBI primers. Each CDR3 protein gets one entry after TCRdb re-called the multiplex PCR reads with MiXCR. The table shows about 220,000 distinct CDR3 sequences, with around a fifth occurring only once. This clonotype appeared many times.

The sequence was obtained from a woman in her 50s with Graves' ophthalmopathy. This chain links TRBV6-1 with TRBJ2-7; D remains ambiguous. Sequenced material: peripheral blood. In DNA, the CDR3 is TGTGCCAGCCGACGACACGACCCTCCCTACGAGCAGTACTTC. Amino acid sequence: CASRRHDPPYEQYF.